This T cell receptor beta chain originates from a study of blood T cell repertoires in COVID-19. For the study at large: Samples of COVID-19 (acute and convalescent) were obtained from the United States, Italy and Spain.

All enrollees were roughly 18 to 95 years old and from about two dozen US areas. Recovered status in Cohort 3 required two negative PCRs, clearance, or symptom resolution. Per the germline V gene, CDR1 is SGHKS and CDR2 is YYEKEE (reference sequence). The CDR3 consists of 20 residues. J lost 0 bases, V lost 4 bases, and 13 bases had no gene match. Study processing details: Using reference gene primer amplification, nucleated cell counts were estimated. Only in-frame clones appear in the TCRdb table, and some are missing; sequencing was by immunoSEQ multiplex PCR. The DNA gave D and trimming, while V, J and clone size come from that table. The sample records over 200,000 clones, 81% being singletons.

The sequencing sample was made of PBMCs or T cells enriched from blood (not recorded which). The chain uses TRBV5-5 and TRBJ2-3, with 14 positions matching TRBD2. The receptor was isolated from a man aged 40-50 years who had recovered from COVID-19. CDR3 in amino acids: CASSPRFSGLAGGSTDTQYF. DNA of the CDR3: TGTGCCAGCAGCCCCCGGTTCAGCGGACTAGCGGGGGGCAGCACAGATACGCAGTATTTT.